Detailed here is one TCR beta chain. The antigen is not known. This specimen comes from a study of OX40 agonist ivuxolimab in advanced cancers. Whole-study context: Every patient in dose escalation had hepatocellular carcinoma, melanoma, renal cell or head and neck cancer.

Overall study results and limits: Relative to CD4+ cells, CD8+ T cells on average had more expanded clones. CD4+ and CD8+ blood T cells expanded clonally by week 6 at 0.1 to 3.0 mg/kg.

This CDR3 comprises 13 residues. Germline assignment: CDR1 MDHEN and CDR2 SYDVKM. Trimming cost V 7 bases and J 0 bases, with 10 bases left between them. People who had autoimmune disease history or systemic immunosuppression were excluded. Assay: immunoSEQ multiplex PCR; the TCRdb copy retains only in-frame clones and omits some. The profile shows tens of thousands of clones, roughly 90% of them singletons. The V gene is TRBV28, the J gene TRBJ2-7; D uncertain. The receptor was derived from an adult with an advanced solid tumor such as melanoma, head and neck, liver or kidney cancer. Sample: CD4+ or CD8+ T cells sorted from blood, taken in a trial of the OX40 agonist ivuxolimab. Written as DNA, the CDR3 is TGTGCCAGCACGACGGCCCTCTCCTACGAGCAGTACTTC. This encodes CASTTALSYEQYF.